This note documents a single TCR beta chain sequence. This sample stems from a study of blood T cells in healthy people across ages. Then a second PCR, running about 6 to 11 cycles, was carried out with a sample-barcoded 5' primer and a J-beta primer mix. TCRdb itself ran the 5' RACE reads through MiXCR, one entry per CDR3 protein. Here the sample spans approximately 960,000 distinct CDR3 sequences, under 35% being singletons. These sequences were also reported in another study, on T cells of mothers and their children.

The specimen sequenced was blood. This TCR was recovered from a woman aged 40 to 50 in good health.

The CDR3 DNA is TGTGCCAGCAGCTCTAATGTGAACATGGCGGATTCTAACTATGGCTACACCTTC. This gives the protein CASSSNVNMADSNYGYTF. The chain links TRBV7-9 to TRBJ1-2; D gene unclear. From germline, CDR1 is SEHNR and CDR2 FQNEAQ (reference sequence). The CDR3 length is 18 residues. V was shortened by 4 bases and J by 0 bases, with 21 bases between the two germline ends.